This T cell receptor (beta chain) stems from a study of read filtering for tumor transcriptome and immune sequencing. The CDR3 has 10 amino acids. Germline CDR1 reads SGHTA; CDR2 reads FQGNSA. The library was built from roughly 400 ng RNA with molecular barcoded adaptors for alpha/delta and beta/gamma chains. One entry per CDR3 protein results from TCRdb running MiXCR on the reads. The data show around 41,000 distinct CDR3 sequences, over 9.5% seen once. About this clonotype: It is likely a read error, because the conserved phenylalanine at the end of the CDR3 is missing.

The V gene is TRBV7-2, the J gene TRBJ2-1, with D unresolved. This receptor was taken from a donor aged 40 or over with multiple myeloma. Sequencing was performed on a population of CD138-negative cells sorted from bone marrow. The CDR3 protein is CVSSGHEQFV. In DNA, the CDR3 is TGTGTCAGCAGTGGCCATGAGCAGTTCGTC.